The 20 T cell receptor beta chains listed next were all sequenced from one sample in a study of blood T cell repertoires in COVID-19. Here immunoSEQ multiplex PCR was the method, and the copy in TCRdb shows in-frame clones only, minus some. The sample records about 210,000 clones, less than 85% being singletons. Specimen: peripheral blood. All receptors derive from a woman of 80 years or more with COVID-19, enrolled during active disease.

The chain has TRBV5-4 and TRBJ2-1, with 10 positions matching TRBD2. Germline V CDR1 and CDR2: SGHNT, YYREEE (reference sequence). The CDR3 is 15 residues long. V shed 4 bases and J 8 bases; nucleotides not matched to a gene: 9. The CDR3 DNA is TGTGCCAGCAGCCGGAGCGGGGGGGAAGGAGATGAGCAGTTCTTC. Translated, it gives CASSRSGGEGDEQFF.

This clone was counted between two and nine times. The CDR3 protein is CASSQTGGRTEAFF. CDR3 bases: TGTGCCAGCAGCCAAACAGGGGGAAGGACTGAAGCTTTCTTT. The rearrangement links TRBV3-1 (or the pseudogene TRBV3-2) to TRBJ1-1; 8 nucleotides match TRBD1. With 2 bases clipped from V and 5 bases from J, the junction kept 4 bases outside the gene matches. CDR3 length: 14 residues. Germline V gene data show CDR1 as LGHDT and CDR2 as YNNKEL (reference sequence).

The chain carries TRBV28 and TRBJ1-2; the match to TRBD1 covers 7 bases. The germline CDR1 and CDR2 sequences are MDHEN and SYDVKM. The V segment lost 6 bases and the J segment 4 bases; nucleotides outside the gene matches: 5. This CDR3 spans 13 amino acids. The chain's CDR3 is CASRPGQAYGYTF. CDR3 sequence (DNA): TGTGCCAGCAGACCCGGACAGGCCTATGGCTACACCTTC.

J is TRBJ2-1 and V is TRBV3-1 (or the pseudogene TRBV3-2); 10 bases match TRBD2. V lost 0 bases, J lost 8 bases, and 16 bases stayed unmatched. Germline V gene sequence: CDR1 LGHDT, CDR2 YNNKEL (reference sequence). This CDR3 is 19 amino acids long. CDR3 bases: TGTGCCAGCAGCCAAGATCTCGGGAGCGGGAGGGCCGTGAACGATGAGCAGTTCTTC. Translating gives CASSQDLGSGRAVNDEQFF.

The rearrangement uses TRBV6-1 and TRBJ2-1; D gene uncertain. CDR3 length equals 12 residues. CDR1 and CDR2 (germline): MNHNS, SASEGT. V dropped 8 bases and J dropped 8 bases, with 13 bases sitting between them. CDR3 coding DNA: TGTGCCAGCCGTTCTGGGCAGGATGAGCAGTTCTTC. Amino acids: CASRSGQDEQFF.

This rearrangement joins TRBV29-1 to TRBJ2-3; TRBD2 is a possible D gene (5 bases). The V gene's germline CDR1 is SQVTM and CDR2 ANQGSEA. V lost 4 bases, J lost 4 bases, and 12 bases lay in between. This CDR3 is 13 amino acids long. The CDR3 is CSVGGKIADTQYF. In nucleotides, the CDR3 is TGCAGCGTTGGAGGGAAGATCGCAGATACGCAGTATTTT.

In this sample, this clone turned up a few times. The CDR3 spells CASSSSGLGNTEAFF. DNA for the CDR3: TGTGCCAGCAGCTCTTCAGGGTTAGGGAACACTGAAGCTTTCTTT. This sequence joins TRBV5-4 and TRBJ1-1; possible D gene TRBD1, 5 bases. V was clipped by 3 bases and J by 1 base, with 13 bases between them. Germline-derived CDR1 and CDR2 are SGHNT and YYREEE (reference sequence). CDR3 length equals 15 residues.

This chain links TRBV23-1 with TRBJ2-7; D perhaps matches TRBD2 (6 bases). TRBV23-1 is sorted into the ORF group, with uncertain function. The CDR3 sequence is 13 residues long. Trimming took 8 bases from V and 3 from J, leaving 14 bases between them. The CDR3 DNA sequence: TGCGCCAGCCGACCCGGGACTCACTACGAGCAGTACTTC. Amino acids: CASRPGTHYEQYF.

The chain recombines TRBV7-2 with TRBJ1-2; unclear D gene. V was clipped by 4 bases and J by 4 bases, with 22 bases between them. In germline, CDR1 is SGHTA, CDR2 FQGNSA. The CDR3 totals 17 residues. CDR3 in amino acids: CASSSTAAYFYGYGYTF. DNA for the CDR3: TGTGCCAGCAGCTCCACAGCGGCCTACTTCTATGGCTATGGCTACACCTTC.

J is TRBJ2-7 and V is TRBV5-1; 10 bases map to TRBD2. J was trimmed by 7 bases and V by 3 bases; bases with no gene match: 4. CDR1 SGHRS and CDR2 YFSETQ come from the germline V gene. CDR3 size: 13 residues. Here the CDR3 reads CASSSLAGVEQYF. In DNA form, the CDR3 reads TGCGCCAGCAGCTCCCTAGCGGGGGTTGAGCAGTACTTC.

This clone was seen a single time. The chain links TRBV5-6 to TRBJ1-2; 7 bases are shared with TRBD1. The J segment lost 4 bases and the V segment lost 5 bases, leaving 5 bases of the junction unmatched. The CDR3 covers 13 residues. Per the germline V gene, CDR1 is SGHDT and CDR2 is YYEEEE. The CDR3 DNA sequence: TGTGCCAGCAGACGGGACAGTGCCTATGGCTACACCTTC. It translates to CASRRDSAYGYTF. The whole variable domain, filled in from reference TRBV5-6 and TRBJ1-2, reads DAGVTQSPTHLIKTRGQQVTLRCSPKSGHDTVSWYQQALGQGPQFIFQYYEEEERQRGNFPDRFSGHQFPNYSSELNVNALLLGDSALYLCASRRDSAYGYTFGSGTRLTVV.

V usage is TRBV7-2 and J usage is TRBJ2-5, with 10 bases identical to TRBD2. The CDR3 has 16 amino acids. The germline V gene encodes CDR1 SGHTA and CDR2 FQGNSA. With V trimmed by 2 bases and J by 5 bases, 8 bases remained unmatched. The CDR3: CASSLPSGRGGETQYF. CDR3 nucleotides: TGTGCCAGCAGCTTACCAAGCGGGAGGGGTGGGGAGACCCAGTACTTC.

CDR3 residues: CASSGYSPDGYTF. As DNA, the CDR3 is TGTGCCAGTAGTGGATACAGTCCGGATGGCTACACCTTC. J is TRBJ1-2 and V is TRBV19; the D is unclear. This CDR3 contains 13 residues. V was trimmed by 5 bases and J by 6 bases, leaving 13 bases between them. Germline V gene sequence: CDR1 LNHDA, CDR2 SQIVND (reference sequence).

This sequence joins TRBV4-1 and TRBJ1-4, with D perhaps TRBD1 (5 bases). The CDR3 has 20 residues. Trimming left V 7 bases short and J 4 bases short, with 31 bases between. From germline, CDR1 is MGHRA and CDR2 YSYEKL. CDR3 DNA: TGCGCCAGCACTGACCCCAACGACCGCCCAACAGGTTCTGTTAATGAAAAACTGTTTTTT. Amino acids: CASTDPNDRPTGSVNEKLFF.

This clone was counted only a few times. The chain is built from TRBV9 and TRBJ1-2; 8 positions match TRBD1. The CDR3 is 15 amino acids. Germline V gene data show CDR1 as SGDLS and CDR2 as YYNGEE. The V and J ends lost 3 bases and 0 bases, in that order; junction bases with no gene match: 4. CDR3 residues: CASSARQGTNYGYTF. The CDR3 nucleotides are TGTGCCAGCAGCGCGCGACAGGGGACTAACTATGGCTACACCTTC. The full variable domain, in which reference TRBV9 and TRBJ1-2 provide the parts outside the CDR3, is DSGVTQTPKHLITATGQRVTLRCSPRSGDLSVYWYQQSLDQGLQFLIQYYNGEERAKGNILERFSAQQFPDLHSELNLSSLELGDSALYFCASSARQGTNYGYTFGSGTRLTVV.

The chain carries TRBV4-1 and TRBJ1-6, with D uncertain. CDR3 size: 15 residues. The germline V gene has CDR1 MGHRA and CDR2 YSYEKL. Trimming stripped 0 bases from V and 7 bases from J, with 10 bases between. CDR3 coding DNA: TGCGCCAGCAGCCAAGAAGTACGGTTCAATTCACCCCTCCACTTT. Protein sequence: CASSQEVRFNSPLHF.

The CDR3 DNA follows: TGTGCCAGCAGTGAGGAGGGGCGGAAGAATCAGCCCCAGCATTTT. It yields the protein CASSEEGRKNQPQHF. The J gene is TRBJ1-5, the V gene TRBV6-1; D is perhaps TRBD1 (5 bases). This CDR3 is 15 amino acids long. V lost 3 bases and J lost 4, with 13 bases in between. The germline V gene encodes CDR1 MNHNS and CDR2 SASEGT.

The rearrangement links TRBV18 to TRBJ1-5; a possible D gene is TRBD1 (5 bases). Per germline, CDR1 KGHSH and CDR2 LQKENI. Trimming left V 4 bases short and J 0 bases short, with 13 bases between. The CDR3 covers 16 residues. The CDR3 DNA reads TGTGCCAGCTCACTCTCGGGGGTGGATAGCAATCAGCCCCAGCATTTT. The encoded protein is CASSLSGVDSNQPQHF.

CDR3 region: CASSQREAGNTIYF. CDR3 nucleotides: TGTGCCAGCAGCCAACGGGAAGCGGGGAACACCATATATTTT. The gene calls are TRBV3-1 (or the pseudogene TRBV3-2) and TRBJ1-3; D is ambiguous. Germline values: CDR1 LGHDT, CDR2 YNNKEL (reference sequence). Trimming removed 2 bases from V and 7 bases from J, with 12 bases in between. This CDR3 has 14 amino acids.

The gene calls are TRBV3-1 (or the pseudogene TRBV3-2) and TRBJ1-1; D gene uncertain. This CDR3 is built from 13 residues. Trimming cost V 3 bases and J 1 base, with 6 bases left between them. The germline gives CDR1 LGHDT, CDR2 YNNKEL (reference sequence). Written as DNA, the CDR3 is TGTGCCAGCAGCCACGGGGAGAACACTGAAGCTTTCTTT. Translated, it gives CASSHGENTEAFF.